This T cell receptor beta chain comes out of a study of CD8 T cells in ankylosing spondylitis. Broader study findings: Reportedly, matched ankylosing spondylitis synovial fluid was significantly enriched for disease-linked clones. Before this, some motif variants had been reported in reactive arthritis synovial fluid and blood. A TCR beta motif of fewer than ten highly homologous variants seemed to mark ankylosing spondylitis blood.

This clonotype was recorded at least ten times. The antigen is not known. This CDR3 is built from 15 residues. V lost 5 bases and J 3 bases, leaving 17 bases between the germline ends. TCRdb independently ran MiXCR on the 5' RACE reads; one entry per CDR3 protein. This table holds hundreds of thousands of distinct CDR3 sequences, about 11% found once. The TCR originated in a male donor with ankylosing spondylitis. Sequencing input: blood, either unsorted or a sorted T cell fraction (not recorded which). The chain uses TRBV12-3 or TRBV12-4 and TRBJ2-7; no clear D gene. The DNA for the CDR3 is TGTGCCAGCAGTCCCACCTGGGATGGCGTCTACGAGCAGTACTTC. It translates to CASSPTWDGVYEQYF.